The sequence of this T cell receptor beta chain was determined in a study of blood T cell repertoires in COVID-19. The wider study: Samples of COVID-19 (acute and convalescent) were obtained from the United States, Italy and Spain.

Sequenced by immunoSEQ multiplex PCR; TCRdb stores in-frame clones only, minus some. Of over 80,000 clones listed, about 83% are singletons. There are 13 residues in the CDR3. Germline values: CDR1 LGHNT, CDR2 FRNRAP. The ends were cut back, 4 bases at V and 9 bases at J, with 15 bases in the middle. The specimen was peripheral blood. The J gene is TRBJ1-1, the V gene TRBV12-5; D gene ambiguous. The TCR sequence derives from an older woman with acute or convalescent COVID-19. CDR3 sequence: CASGWVRGSKAFF. DNA of the CDR3: TGTGCTAGTGGTTGGGTGAGAGGGTCCAAAGCTTTCTTT.